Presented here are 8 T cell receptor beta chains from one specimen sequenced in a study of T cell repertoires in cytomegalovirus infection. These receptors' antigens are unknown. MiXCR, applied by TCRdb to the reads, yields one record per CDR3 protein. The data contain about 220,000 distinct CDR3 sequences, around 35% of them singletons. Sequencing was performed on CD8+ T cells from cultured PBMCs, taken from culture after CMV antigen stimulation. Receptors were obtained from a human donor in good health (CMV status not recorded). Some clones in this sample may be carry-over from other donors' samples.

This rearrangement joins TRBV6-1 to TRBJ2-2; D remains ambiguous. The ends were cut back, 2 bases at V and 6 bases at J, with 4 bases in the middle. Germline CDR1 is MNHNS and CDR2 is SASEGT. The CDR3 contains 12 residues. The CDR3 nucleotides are TGTGCCAGCAGTGAAATTGCCGGGGAGCTGTTTTTT. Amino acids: CASSEIAGELFF.

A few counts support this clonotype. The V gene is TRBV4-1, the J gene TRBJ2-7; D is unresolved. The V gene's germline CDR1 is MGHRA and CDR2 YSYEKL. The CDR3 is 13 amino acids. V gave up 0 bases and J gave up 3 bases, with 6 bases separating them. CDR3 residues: CASSQEGSYEQYF. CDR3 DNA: TGCGCCAGCAGCCAAGAGGGCAGCTACGAGCAGTACTTC.

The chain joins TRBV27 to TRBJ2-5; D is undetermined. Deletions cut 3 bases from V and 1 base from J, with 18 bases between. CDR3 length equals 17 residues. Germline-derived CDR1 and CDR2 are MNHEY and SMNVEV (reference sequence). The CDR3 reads CASSFSPSIVPQETQYF. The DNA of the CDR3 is TGTGCCAGCAGTTTCAGCCCCTCGATTGTGCCCCAAGAGACCCAGTACTTC.

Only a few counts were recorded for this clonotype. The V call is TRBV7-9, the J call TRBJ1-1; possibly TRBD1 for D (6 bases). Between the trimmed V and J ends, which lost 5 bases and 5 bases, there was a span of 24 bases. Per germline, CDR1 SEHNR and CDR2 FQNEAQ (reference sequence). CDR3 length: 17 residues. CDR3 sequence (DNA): TGTGCCAGCAGCCCCCCCGGGACACACCCTGGGGGGACTGAAGCTTTCTTT. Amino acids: CASSPPGTHPGGTEAFF.

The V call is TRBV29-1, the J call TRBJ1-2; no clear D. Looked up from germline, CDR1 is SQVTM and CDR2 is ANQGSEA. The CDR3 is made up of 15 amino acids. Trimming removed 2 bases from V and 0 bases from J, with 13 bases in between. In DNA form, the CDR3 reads TGCAGCGTTGAATGGCGCTCGGGGTCTAACTATGGCTACACCTTC. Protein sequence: CSVEWRSGSNYGYTF.

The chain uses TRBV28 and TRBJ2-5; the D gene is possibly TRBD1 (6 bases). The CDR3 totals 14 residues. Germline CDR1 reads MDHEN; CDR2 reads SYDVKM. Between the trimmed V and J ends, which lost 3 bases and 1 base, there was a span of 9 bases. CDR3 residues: CASSFRGAQETQYF. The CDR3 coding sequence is TGTGCCAGCAGTTTCAGGGGAGCCCAAGAGACCCAGTACTTC. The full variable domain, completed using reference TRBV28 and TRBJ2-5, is DVKVTQSSRYLVKRTGEKVFLECVQDMDHENMFWYRQDPGLGLRLIYFSYDVKMKEKGDIPEGYSVSREKKERFSLILESASTNQTSMYLCASSFRGAQETQYFGPGTRLLVL.

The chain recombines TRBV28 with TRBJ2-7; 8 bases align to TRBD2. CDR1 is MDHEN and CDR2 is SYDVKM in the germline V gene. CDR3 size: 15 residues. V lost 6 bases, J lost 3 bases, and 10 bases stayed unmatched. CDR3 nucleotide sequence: TGTGCCAGCAGCCCGACTAGCGACCCAGGCTACGAGCAGTACTTC. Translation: CASSPTSDPGYEQYF.

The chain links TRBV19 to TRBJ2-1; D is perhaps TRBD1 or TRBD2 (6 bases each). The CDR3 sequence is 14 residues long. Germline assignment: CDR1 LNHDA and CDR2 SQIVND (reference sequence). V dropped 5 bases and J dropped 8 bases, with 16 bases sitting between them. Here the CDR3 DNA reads TGTGCCAGTAGTCCCCTTTGGGGGGCTGATGAGCAGTTCTTC. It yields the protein CASSPLWGADEQFF. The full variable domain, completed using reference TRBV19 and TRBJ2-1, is DGGITQSPKYLFRKEGQNVTLSCEQNLNHDAMYWYRQDPGQGLRLIYYSQIVNDFQKGDIAEGYSVSREKKESFPLTVTSAQKNPTAFYLCASSPLWGADEQFFGPGTRLTVL.